Here is one TCR beta chain with its context. This entry comes from a study of control samples from healthy donors and cancer patients. The CDR3 runs to 12 residues. V shed 8 bases and J 4 bases; nucleotides not matched to a gene: 3. Germline assignment: CDR1 LNHDA and CDR2 SQIVND (reference sequence). Using immunoSEQ multiplex PCR, the repertoire was profiled, and TCRdb retains in-frame clones only, with some absent. The repertoire consists of around 93,000 clones, with 85% to 90% occurring once and the leading ten covering approximately 14%. This receptor was obtained from a man aged 30 to 39 in good health. Specimen: blood. The chain uses TRBV19 and TRBJ2-3; TRBD2 agrees at 7 bases. The CDR3 region is CASEAGSDTQYF. The CDR3, as DNA: TGTGCCAGTGAAGCGGGATCAGATACGCAGTATTTT.